These 21 T cell receptor beta chains originate from one sample sequenced in a study of cytomegalovirus exposure and HLA in healthy donors. PCR amplification relied on 60 Vbeta primers (plus 13 Jbeta primers). The method was immunoSEQ multiplex PCR; TCRdb's version includes in-frame clones alone and lacks a portion of them. The sample yields over 100,000 clones, 75% to 90% seen once. The sample taken for sequencing was PBMCs. The source of these receptors is a man in his forties in good health and CMV-seronegative.

The gene calls are TRBV7-9 and TRBJ1-4; the D gene is possibly TRBD1 (5 bases). V lost 6 bases, J lost 8 bases, and 16 bases lay in between. The CDR3 covers 14 residues. Germline V CDR1 and CDR2: SEHNR, FQNEAQ (reference sequence). CDR3 region: CASSERRGREKLFF. Here the CDR3 DNA reads TGTGCCAGCAGTGAGCGAAGGGGCCGGGAAAAACTGTTTTTT. The whole variable domain, filled in from reference TRBV7-9 and TRBJ1-4, reads DTGVSQNPRHKITKRGQNVTFRCDPISEHNRLYWYRQTLGQGPEFLTYFQNEAQLEKSRLLSDRFSAERPKGSFSTLEIQRTEQGDSAMYLCASSERRGREKLFFGSGTQLSVL.

The chain couples TRBV11-2 to TRBJ2-7, with a weak D call TRBD1 (6 bases). V lost 1 base and J 2 bases, leaving 9 bases between the germline ends. CDR3 length equals 14 residues. Germline assignment: CDR1 SGHAT and CDR2 FQNNGV. The CDR3 DNA reads TGTGCCAGCAGCTTAGGGGACACCACCTACGAGCAGTACTTC. Its translation: CASSLGDTTYEQYF.

This chain joins TRBV7-8 and TRBJ1-3; 8 bases are shared with TRBD1. V was pared by 4 bases and J by 4 bases, with 3 bases of the junction left unmatched. The germline V gene has CDR1 SGHVS and CDR2 FQNEAQ. There are 14 residues in the CDR3. The CDR3 DNA sequence: TGTGCCAGCAGCTCAGGGACAGGCGGAAACACCATATATTTT. Residues: CASSSGTGGNTIYF.

The chain recombines TRBV19 with TRBJ2-1, with 10 positions matching TRBD2. The CDR3 is 16 residues long. Looked up from germline, CDR1 is LNHDA and CDR2 is SQIVND (reference sequence). V was pared by 0 bases and J by 1 base, with 0 bases of the junction left unmatched. The CDR3 bases are TGTGCCAGTAGTATAGAAGCGGGAGGGTCCTACAATGAGCAGTTCTTC. Residues: CASSIEAGGSYNEQFF.

Comments on this clone: Its ends do not fully match the called genes, so a read error is possible. The chain has TRBV7-9 and TRBJ1-2; no clear D gene. The CDR3 is made up of 11 amino acids. The V gene's germline CDR1 is SEHNR and CDR2 FQNEAQ (reference sequence). The CDR3 DNA is TGTTCCAGCAGCTTCACCCGGGAACAAACCTTC. It specifies CSSSFTREQTF.

This clone was detected once. The chain links TRBV2 to TRBJ2-5, with D possibly TRBD2 on 5 matching bases. Germline CDR1 and CDR2: SNHLY and FYNNEI. V dropped 0 bases and J dropped 4 bases, with 12 bases sitting between them. The CDR3 extends over 15 amino acids. CDR3 bases: TGTGCCAGCAGTGAAGCCCCGGGATGGGGAGAGACCCAGTACTTC. Its translation is CASSEAPGWGETQYF.

Remarks on this clone: At one boundary the junction diverges from the germline segment, which might be a read error. CDR3: CAILDRTSGSTIYF. CDR3 nucleotides: TGTGCCATCTTGGACAGGACCTCTGGAAGCACCATATATTTT. The chain recombines TRBV10-3 with TRBJ1-3, with TRBD1 matching over 7 bases. Germline V lookup: CDR1 ENHRY, CDR2 SYGVKD. The length of the CDR3 is 14 residues.

The gene calls are TRBV2 and TRBJ1-1; D is unclear. V shed 6 bases and J shed 2 bases, with 10 bases lying between them. Germline CDR1 SNHLY, CDR2 FYNNEI. The CDR3 consists of 13 residues. The CDR3 sequence is CASSSLGNTEAFF. The CDR3 coding sequence is TGTGCCAGCAGCAGTTTGGGCAACACTGAAGCTTTCTTT.

The gene calls are TRBV6-5 and TRBJ1-1; D may be TRBD1 (6 bases). The V end was cut by 6 bases, the J end by 0 bases, with 8 bases between. From germline, CDR1 is MNHEY and CDR2 SVGAGI. This CDR3 has 13 amino acids. The CDR3 coding sequence is TGTGCCAGCAGGGGGACACTGAACACTGAAGCTTTCTTT. Its protein product is CASRGTLNTEAFF.

The chain has TRBV7-8 and TRBJ2-5; 10 bases are shared with TRBD1. Germline loops: CDR1 SGHVS, CDR2 FQNEAQ. V dropped 5 bases and J dropped 5; count of bases not matched to a gene: 11. This CDR3 spans 16 amino acids. As DNA, the CDR3 is TGTGCCAGCAGCCCGAGGACAGGGGGAAGGCGGGAGACCCAGTACTTC. This encodes CASSPRTGGRRETQYF.

The chain employs TRBV19 and TRBJ2-2; D is unclear. Germline V CDR1 and CDR2: LNHDA, SQIVND (reference sequence). Deletions cut 8 bases from V and 3 bases from J, with 7 bases between. The CDR3 sequence is 12 residues long. The CDR3 is CASGLYTGELFF. The CDR3 DNA reads as TGTGCCAGTGGCCTTTACACCGGGGAGCTGTTTTTT. The full variable domain, its missing parts supplied by reference TRBV19 and TRBJ2-2, is DGGITQSPKYLFRKEGQNVTLSCEQNLNHDAMYWYRQDPGQGLRLIYYSQIVNDFQKGDIAEGYSVSREKKESFPLTVTSAQKNPTAFYLCASGLYTGELFFGEGSRLTVL.

The chain is built from TRBV14 and TRBJ2-7; TRBD1 matches 7 bases. Germline lookup yields CDR1 SGHDN and CDR2 FVKESK. Trimming at V came to 3 bases and at J to 3 bases, leaving 11 bases not matched to a gene. This CDR3 region has 16 residues. The CDR3 loop is CASSHLMGRGIYEQYF. In nucleotides, the CDR3 is TGTGCCAGCAGCCACCTAATGGGCAGGGGGATCTACGAGCAGTACTTC. Based on the CDR3 plus reference TRBV14 and TRBJ2-7, the full variable domain is EAGVTQFPSHSVIEKGQTVTLRCDPISGHDNLYWYRRVMGKEIKFLLHFVKESKQDESGMPNNRFLAERTGGTYSTLKVQPAELEDSGVYFCASSHLMGRGIYEQYFGPGTRLTVT.

This clone has only a few counts. The J gene is TRBJ2-1, the V gene TRBV25-1; no clear D gene. This CDR3 region has 13 residues. V lost 2 bases, J lost 4 bases, and 6 bases lay in between. Germline-derived CDR1 and CDR2 are MGHDK and SYGVNS. CDR3 in amino acids: CASSEEVYNEQFF. CDR3 coding DNA: TGTGCCAGCAGTGAAGAGGTTTACAATGAGCAGTTCTTC.

This chain links TRBV29-1 with TRBJ2-1; the match to TRBD2 covers 10 bases. The germline V gene has CDR1 SQVTM and CDR2 ANQGSEA. CDR3 size: 12 residues. V lost 7 bases, J lost 7 bases, and 4 bases stayed unmatched. CDR3 amino acids: CSGTSGSNEQFF. The DNA of the CDR3 is TGCAGCGGGACTAGCGGTAGTAATGAGCAGTTCTTC.

The chain employs TRBV7-9 and TRBJ1-4; no clear D. This CDR3 spans 14 amino acids. V lost 6 bases and J lost 9, with 17 bases in between. Germline values: CDR1 SEHNR, CDR2 FQNEAQ (reference sequence). The CDR3 region has the DNA TGTGCCAGCAGTGCGAGGTCCTTAAAGCAAAAACTGTTTTTT. It yields the protein CASSARSLKQKLFF. The full variable domain, rest sourced from reference TRBV7-9 and TRBJ1-4, is DTGVSQNPRHKITKRGQNVTFRCDPISEHNRLYWYRQTLGQGPEFLTYFQNEAQLEKSRLLSDRFSAERPKGSFSTLEIQRTEQGDSAMYLCASSARSLKQKLFFGSGTQLSVL.

The table lists this clone with a count of one. This chain joins TRBV7-6 and TRBJ2-7; 8 positions agree with TRBD2. J was trimmed by 3 bases and V by 2 bases; bases with no gene match: 9. The germline V gene encodes CDR1 SGHVS and CDR2 FNYEAQ. The CDR3 loop spans 16 amino acids. The CDR3 nucleotides read TGTGCCAGCAGCTTAAGTAGCGGGGTTAACCTCTACGAGCAGTACTTC. This codes for CASSLSSGVNLYEQYF.

This chain links TRBV9 with TRBJ2-2; D gene unclear. Germline-derived CDR1 and CDR2 are SGDLS and YYNGEE. The V and J ends lost 1 base and 0 bases respectively, with 10 bases between them. The CDR3 covers 16 residues. The CDR3 region has the DNA TGTGCCAGCAGCGTATTCGGAGATCCGAACACCGGGGAGCTGTTTTTT. It translates to CASSVFGDPNTGELFF.

The rearrangement joins TRBV4-2 to TRBJ2-1; 10 positions agree with TRBD2. The CDR3 runs 14 residues. The V segment lost 2 bases and the J segment 9 bases; nucleotides outside the gene matches: 4. CDR1 and CDR2 from the germline V gene are LGHNA and YNFKEQ. The CDR3 sequence is CASSQSGRECEQFF. The CDR3 DNA reads as TGTGCCAGCAGCCAAAGCGGGAGGGAGTGTGAGCAGTTCTTC.

The chain uses TRBV5-1 and TRBJ2-1; maybe TRBD2 (6 bases). V was cut by 0 bases and J by 4 bases, with 14 bases left in between. This CDR3 is 16 amino acids long. The V gene's germline CDR1 is SGHRS and CDR2 YFSETQ. CDR3 sequence reads: CASSLAPGTGYNEQFF. CDR3 coding DNA: TGCGCCAGCAGCTTGGCCCCCGGGACTGGGTACAATGAGCAGTTCTTC.

The chain couples TRBV4-1 to TRBJ1-4, with D unresolved. This CDR3 contains 17 residues. The germline CDR1 and CDR2 sequences are MGHRA and YSYEKL. V gave up 2 bases and J gave up 7 bases, with 20 bases separating them. This CDR3 is CASSQSPEYGYTEKLFF. The CDR3, as DNA: TGCGCCAGCAGCCAATCCCCGGAGTACGGGTATACTGAAAAACTGTTTTTT.

The gene calls are TRBV7-2 and TRBJ2-7; 10 nucleotides align to TRBD2. After removal of 2 bases from V and 2 bases from J, the junction contained 3 bases not matched to a gene. Germline V gene sequence: CDR1 SGHTA, CDR2 FQGNSA. The CDR3 consists of 15 residues. CDR3 DNA: TGTGCCAGCAGCTTATTTCTAGCGGGAGCCTACGAGCAGTACTTC. Translated: CASSLFLAGAYEQYF. Variable domain in full (rest from reference TRBV7-2 and TRBJ2-7): GAGVSQSPSNKVTEKGKDVELRCDPISGHTALYWYRQSLGQGLEFLIYFQGNSAPDKSGLPSDRFSAERTGGSVSTLTIQRTQQEDSAVYLCASSLFLAGAYEQYFGPGTRLTVT.